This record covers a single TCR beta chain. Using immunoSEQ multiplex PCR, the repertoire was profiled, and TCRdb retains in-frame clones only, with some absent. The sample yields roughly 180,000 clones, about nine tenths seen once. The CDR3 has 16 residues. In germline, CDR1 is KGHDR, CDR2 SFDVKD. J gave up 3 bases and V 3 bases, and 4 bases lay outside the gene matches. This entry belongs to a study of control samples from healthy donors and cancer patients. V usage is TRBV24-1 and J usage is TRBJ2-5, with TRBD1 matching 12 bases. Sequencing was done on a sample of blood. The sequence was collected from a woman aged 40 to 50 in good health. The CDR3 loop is CATSDPGTGGEETQYF. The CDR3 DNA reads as TGTGCCACCAGTGATCCCGGGACAGGGGGCGAAGAGACCCAGTACTTC.